The 5 T cell receptor beta chains below were found in one sample sequenced in a study of T-cell memory formation after mild COVID-19. MiXCR, applied by TCRdb to the 5' RACE reads, yields one record per CDR3 protein. Of under 450,000 distinct CDR3 sequences in the sample, 20% to 25% were seen once. Sequenced sample: PBMCs or a T cell subset sorted from them (not recorded which). The receptor source for this set is a man younger than 35 who had mild COVID-19 (a few samples of this study predate the infection). Cell type and time point are not known.

This clonotype was recorded a few times. The chain employs TRBV6-2 or TRBV6-3 and TRBJ1-5, with 7 positions matching TRBD1. Trimming cost V 7 bases and J 4 bases; bases outside gene matches: 7. The CDR3 is 14 amino acids. Germline lookup yields CDR1 MNHEY and CDR2 SVGEGT. The CDR3 coding sequence is TGTGCCAGCAATACAGGGGATGGGAATCAGCCCCAGCATTTT. Amino acids: CASNTGDGNQPQHF.

V gene TRBV5-1 combines with J gene TRBJ2-3; no clear D. V dropped 4 bases and J dropped 2 bases, with 14 bases sitting between them. Per the germline V gene, CDR1 is SGHRS and CDR2 is YFSETQ. The CDR3 length is 15 residues. In DNA form, the CDR3 reads TGCGCCAGCAGCCGGCAAGGCCAATTCACAGATACGCAGTATTTT. This gives the protein CASSRQGQFTDTQYF.

This clonotype was observed many times. The V gene is TRBV7-3, the J gene TRBJ1-1, with a weak D call TRBD1 (6 bases). Between the trimmed V and J ends, which lost 8 bases and 1 base, there was a span of 11 bases. The germline gives CDR1 SGHTA, CDR2 FQGTGA. The CDR3 has 13 amino acids. The CDR3 is CASGDTANTEAFF. CDR3 in DNA: TGTGCCAGCGGGGACACAGCGAACACTGAAGCTTTCTTT.

The chain links TRBV10-3 to TRBJ1-1; 9 nucleotides align to TRBD1. V lost 10 bases, J lost 1 base, and 7 bases stayed unmatched. Per the germline V gene, CDR1 is ENHRY and CDR2 is SYGVKD. The CDR3 covers 14 residues. The CDR3 here is CATVQGAQNTEAFF. The CDR3 coding sequence is TGTGCCACGGTACAGGGGGCGCAGAACACTGAAGCTTTCTTT.

The chain is built from TRBV5-1 and TRBJ1-1, with 9 positions matching TRBD1. This CDR3 region has 15 residues. The germline gives CDR1 SGHRS, CDR2 YFSETQ. V was clipped by 1 base and J by 4 bases; unmatched bases: 5. CDR3 DNA sequence: TGCGCCAGCAGCTTGAAGGGACAGGGCGCCACTGAAGCTTTCTTT. This sequence encodes CASSLKGQGATEAFF.